This TCR beta chain was documented in a study of T-cell reconstitution after alpha-beta-depleted transplantation in children. V was pared by 6 bases and J by 2 bases, with 9 bases of the junction left unmatched. CDR1 and CDR2 from the germline V gene are MDHEN and SYDVKM. The CDR3 consists of 16 residues. Construction of the TCRbeta library involved unique molecular identifiers. In TCRdb, the PCR reads were re-called with MiXCR into one record per CDR3 protein. This table holds 350,000 to 450,000 distinct CDR3 sequences, about a fifth found once. The sequences come from PBMCs from the stem cell graft donor, collected from the stem cell graft. J is TRBJ1-5 and V is TRBV28; the match to TRBD1 covers 8 bases. The clonotype originates from a human donor who donated a stem cell graft to a child with acute myeloid leukemia. The DNA of the CDR3 is TGTGCCAGCAGCGCAGGGGGCGCAAGGGGCAATCAGCCCCAGCATTTT. It specifies CASSAGGARGNQPQHF.